These 8 T cell receptor beta chains originate from one sample sequenced in a study of T cells in Graves' hyperthyroidism and ophthalmopathy. TCR beta CDR3 regions were amplified from RNA transcripts. The HTBI primer set served for first-round RT-PCR of the TCR CDR3. TCRdb reprocessed the multiplex PCR reads with MiXCR, giving one entry per CDR3 protein. The sample carries approximately 410,000 distinct CDR3 sequences, roughly 13% recorded once. What was sequenced was blood. The receptors here all came from a woman in her late teens or twenties with Graves' hyperthyroidism.

V usage is TRBV13 and J usage is TRBJ1-3; a possible D gene is TRBD1 (6 bases). Trimming pared 4 bases from V and 4 bases from J, leaving 17 bases between. CDR1 and CDR2 (germline): PRHDT, FYEKMQ (reference sequence). The CDR3 runs 16 residues. Here the CDR3 reads CASSSVPRTEGNTIYF. For the CDR3, the DNA is TGTGCCAGCAGCTCAGTCCCCCGGACAGAAGGAAACACCATATATTTT.

This clonotype was detected ten times or more. The genes are TRBV6-1 and TRBJ2-2, with TRBD1 matching over 9 bases. Germline V gives CDR1 MNHNS, CDR2 SASEGT. The V gene end was trimmed by 6 bases and the J gene end by 4 bases; junction bases not matched to a gene: 3. This CDR3 has 14 residues. For the CDR3, the DNA is TGTGCCAGCAGGGGGACAGGGACCACCGGGGAGCTGTTTTTT. Translating gives CASRGTGTTGELFF.

This clonotype was found many times. The chain uses TRBV27 and TRBJ2-7; TRBD2 aligns across 7 bases. V dropped 3 bases and J dropped 6; count of bases not matched to a gene: 8. The V gene's germline CDR1 is MNHEY and CDR2 SMNVEV (reference sequence). The CDR3 is 14 residues long. CDR3 nucleotide sequence: TGTGCCAGCAGTTTTACGGGGAGGGCCTGCGAGCAGTACTTC. Amino acids: CASSFTGRACEQYF.

V is TRBV4-1 and J is TRBJ2-1; 13 bases map to TRBD2. With 3 bases clipped from V and 7 bases from J, the junction kept 3 bases outside the gene matches. Germline CDR1 reads MGHRA; CDR2 reads YSYEKL. The CDR3 runs to 15 residues. DNA for the CDR3: TGCGCCAGCAGCCATGGACTAGCGGGAGTTAATGAGCAGTTCTTC. Protein: CASSHGLAGVNEQFF.

This clonotype was seen a few times. The chain recombines TRBV27 with TRBJ1-2, with no clear D. V gave up 5 bases and J gave up 4 bases, with 14 bases separating them. The CDR3 runs 14 residues. Germline values: CDR1 MNHEY, CDR2 SMNVEV (reference sequence). CDR3 region: CASSPSMTGYGYTF. In DNA, the CDR3 is TGTGCCAGCAGTCCAAGCATGACGGGCTATGGCTACACCTTC.

This clonotype occurred many times. J is TRBJ1-1 and V is TRBV12-3 or TRBV12-4; D call uncertain. The CDR3 is 11 amino acids. With 6 bases removed from V and 8 bases from J, the gap between germline ends came to 10 bases. This CDR3 is CASSPPGEAFF. The CDR3 DNA sequence: TGTGCCAGCAGCCCCCCCGGGGAAGCTTTCTTT.

This clonotype occurred a few times. The chain carries TRBV20-1 and TRBJ1-1, with D perhaps TRBD1 (6 bases). The germline gives CDR1 DFQATT, CDR2 SNEGSKA (reference sequence). There are 14 residues in the CDR3. V lost 6 bases and J lost 1, with 15 bases in between. CDR3 sequence: CSAPDRRKNTEAFF. CDR3 in DNA: TGCAGTGCCCCCGACAGGCGAAAGAACACTGAAGCTTTCTTT.

This clonotype was found a few times. The chain couples TRBV7-3 to TRBJ2-1, with TRBD2 matching over 14 bases. The CDR3 is 19 amino acids. With V trimmed by 1 base and J by 0 bases, 5 bases remained unmatched. Looked up from germline, CDR1 is SGHTA and CDR2 is FQGTGA. The CDR3 loop is CASSLKGLAGGYSYNEQFF. CDR3 nucleotide sequence: TGTGCCAGCAGCTTAAAAGGACTAGCGGGAGGATACTCCTACAATGAGCAGTTCTTC.